This paragraph reports one TCR beta chain. Authors' processing steps: Estimated nucleated cell counts came from reference gene primer amplification. Generated by immunoSEQ multiplex PCR, the TCRdb table keeps only in-frame clones and is missing some. D and trimming were read from the DNA, whereas the V and J calls and clone size are those reported in that table. The sample lists 240,000 or so clones, about 80% occurring once. This specimen comes from a study of blood T cell repertoires in COVID-19. Study in general: The United States, Italy and Spain were the sources of the acute and convalescent COVID-19 samples. The cDNA or gDNA used as material had been derived from T cells, B-cell-depleted T cells, or PBMCs.

The V gene lost 2 bases and the J gene lost 4 bases, with 12 bases spanning the gap. Germline V gene lookup returns CDR1 KGHSH and CDR2 LQKENI. The CDR3 loop spans 16 amino acids. This chain joins TRBV18 and TRBJ1-6; possibly TRBD1 for D (6 bases). The receptor was isolated from a woman of 80 years or more with acute or convalescent COVID-19. Sequencing was done on a sample of peripheral blood. CDR3 loop: CASSPTGPPYNSPLHF. The CDR3, as DNA: TGTGCCAGCTCACCAACAGGGCCACCATATAATTCACCCCTCCACTTT.